This record concerns one TCR beta chain sequence. What it recognizes is unknown. CDR3 length: 16 amino acids. The germline V gene encodes CDR1 MNHNS and CDR2 SASEGT. Between the trimmed V and J ends, which lost 1 base and 2 bases, there was a span of 12 bases. The record originates from a study of cytomegalovirus exposure and HLA in healthy donors. General study results and limits: Overall, approximately 150 TCR beta chains were annotated as cytomegalovirus-associated.

Produced via immunoSEQ multiplex PCR; TCRdb's table is partial and in-frame only. The sample contains 150,000 to 200,000 clones, around 87% of which appear only once. The source is a woman aged 25 to 39 in good health and CMV-seronegative. The sample consisted of PBMCs. V usage is TRBV6-1 and J usage is TRBJ1-3; weak D call: TRBD1 (6 bases). The CDR3 here is CASSEDRVDPGNTIYF. CDR3 in DNA: TGTGCCAGCAGTGAAGACAGGGTGGACCCTGGAAACACCATATATTTT.